This paragraph reports one T cell receptor (beta chain). Genomic DNA, the template, was used for profiling of the TCR beta VDJ and CDR3. TCRdb redid the calling of the reads with MiXCR, one entry per CDR3 protein. In the table there are about 220,000 distinct CDR3 sequences, roughly 35% of which are singletons. Germline-derived CDR1 and CDR2 are SGHTA and FQGNSA. V was cut by 3 bases and J by 7 bases, with 15 bases left in between. This CDR3 spans 14 amino acids. This record comes from a study of CD8+CD57+ T cells in acquired aplastic anemia. Across the study: Read counts for CD4+ cells (from healthy donors) averaged roughly 11 million.

The genes are TRBV7-2 and TRBJ1-2, with D hard to call. Sample: sorted CD4+, CD8+, or CD8+CD57+ T cells (not recorded which) from PBMCs. The clonotype originates from a human donor in good health, serving as a control. In DNA form, the CDR3 reads TGTGCCAGCAGCTTGTCCACCGGGCCGCGTGGCTACACCTTC. Translation: CASSLSTGPRGYTF.